The subject of this entry is one T cell receptor (beta chain). No antigen is known for it. The CDR3 spans 14 residues. Trimming took off 1 base at V and 7 bases at J, with 13 bases between the two ends. Germline loops: CDR1 LNHNV, CDR2 YYDKDF (reference sequence). The data belong to a study of cytomegalovirus exposure and HLA in healthy donors. General study findings and limits: Researchers reported that a few CMV-associated chains were confirmed in vitro as CMV antigen-specific. A later analysis linked some 18,000 TCR beta sequences to HLA alleles at 0.05 false discovery rate. TCR beta sequences reportedly predicted most subjects' HLA-A and HLA-B alleles accurately. TRBV6-2, TRBV6-3 and some other V segments were excluded as indistinguishable.

The PCR was carried out with 60 Vbeta primers and 13 Jbeta primers. Libraries were prepared by immunoSEQ multiplex PCR; TCRdb keeps only in-frame clonotypes and omits some of them. The profile covers 120,000 to 150,000 clones, with roughly 80% appearing a single time and about 3% taken by the ten largest. The sequencing input was PBMCs. This chain uses TRBV15 with TRBJ1-2; TRBD1 is a possible D gene (6 bases). The sequence derives from a man aged 40-50 years in good health and CMV-seronegative. In DNA form, the CDR3 reads TGTGCCACCAGCAGAGGCTACAGGGAGGGTGGCTACACCTTC. This gives the protein CATSRGYREGGYTF.